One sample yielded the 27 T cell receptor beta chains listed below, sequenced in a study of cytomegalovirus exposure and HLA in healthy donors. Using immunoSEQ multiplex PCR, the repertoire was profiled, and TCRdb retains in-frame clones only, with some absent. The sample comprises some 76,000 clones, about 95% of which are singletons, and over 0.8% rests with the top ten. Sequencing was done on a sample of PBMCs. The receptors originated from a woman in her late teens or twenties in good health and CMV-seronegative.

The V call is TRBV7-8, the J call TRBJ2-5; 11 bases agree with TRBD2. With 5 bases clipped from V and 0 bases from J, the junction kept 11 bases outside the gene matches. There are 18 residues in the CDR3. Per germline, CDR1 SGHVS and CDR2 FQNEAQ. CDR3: CASSNPRGLAENQETQYF. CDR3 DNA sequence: TGTGCCAGCAGCAACCCGCGGGGACTAGCGGAAAACCAAGAGACCCAGTACTTC.

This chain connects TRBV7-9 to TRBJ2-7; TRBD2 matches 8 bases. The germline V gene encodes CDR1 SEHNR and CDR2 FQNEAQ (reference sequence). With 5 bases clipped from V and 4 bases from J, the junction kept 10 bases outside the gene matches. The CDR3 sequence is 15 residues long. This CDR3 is CASSPSRTSTYEQYF. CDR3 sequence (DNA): TGTGCCAGCAGCCCATCGAGGACTAGCACTTACGAGCAGTACTTC.

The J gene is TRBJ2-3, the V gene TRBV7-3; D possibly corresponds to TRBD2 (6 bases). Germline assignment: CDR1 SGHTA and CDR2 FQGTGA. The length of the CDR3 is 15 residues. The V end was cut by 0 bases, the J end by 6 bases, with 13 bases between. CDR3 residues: CASSLTPGTLDTQYF. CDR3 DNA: TGTGCCAGCAGCTTAACCCCCGGGACTCTGGATACGCAGTATTTT.

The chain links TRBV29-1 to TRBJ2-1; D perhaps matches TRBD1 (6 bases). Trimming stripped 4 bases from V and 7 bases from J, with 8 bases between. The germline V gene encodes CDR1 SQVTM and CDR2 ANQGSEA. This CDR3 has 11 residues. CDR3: CSVGTVNEQFF. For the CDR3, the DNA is TGCAGCGTTGGGACAGTTAATGAGCAGTTCTTC.

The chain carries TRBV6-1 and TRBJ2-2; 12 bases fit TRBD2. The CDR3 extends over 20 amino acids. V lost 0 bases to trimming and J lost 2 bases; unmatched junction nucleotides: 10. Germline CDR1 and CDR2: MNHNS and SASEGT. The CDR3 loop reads CASSEALPLAGGLNTGELFF. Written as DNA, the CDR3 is TGTGCCAGCAGTGAAGCGCTTCCACTAGCGGGAGGCCTTAACACCGGGGAGCTGTTTTTT.

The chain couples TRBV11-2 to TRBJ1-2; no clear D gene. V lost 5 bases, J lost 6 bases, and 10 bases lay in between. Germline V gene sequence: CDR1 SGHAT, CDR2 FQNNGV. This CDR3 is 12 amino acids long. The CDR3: CASSRPGNGYTF. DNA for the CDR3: TGTGCCAGCAGCCGCCCGGGGAATGGCTACACCTTC.

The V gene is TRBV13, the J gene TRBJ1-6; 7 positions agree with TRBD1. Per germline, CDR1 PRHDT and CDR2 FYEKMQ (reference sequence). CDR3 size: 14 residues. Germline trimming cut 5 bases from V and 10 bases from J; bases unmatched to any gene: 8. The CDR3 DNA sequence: TGTGCCAGCAGCGTCAGGGACAGATCCTCACCCCTCCACTTT. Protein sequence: CASSVRDRSSPLHF.

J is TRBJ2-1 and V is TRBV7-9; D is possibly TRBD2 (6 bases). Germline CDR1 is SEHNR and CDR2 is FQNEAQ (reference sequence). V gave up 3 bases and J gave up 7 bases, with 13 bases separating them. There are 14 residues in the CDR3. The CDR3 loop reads CASSFLNGGNEQFF. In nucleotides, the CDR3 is TGTGCCAGCAGCTTTCTTAATGGGGGGAATGAGCAGTTCTTC.

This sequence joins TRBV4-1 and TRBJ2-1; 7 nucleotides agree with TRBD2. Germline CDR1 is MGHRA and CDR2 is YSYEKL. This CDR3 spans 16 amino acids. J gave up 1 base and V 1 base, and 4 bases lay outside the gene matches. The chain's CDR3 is CASSQGLAVSYNEQFF. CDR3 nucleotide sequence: TGCGCCAGCAGCCAAGGCCTAGCGGTGTCCTACAATGAGCAGTTCTTC.

The CDR3 DNA sequence: TGCGCCAGCAGCCCCTCGGGACAGGGGTTAGGAGAGACCCAGTACTTC. Encoded protein: CASSPSGQGLGETQYF. The chain carries TRBV4-1 and TRBJ2-5, with 10 bases matching TRBD1. Germline V gene sequence: CDR1 MGHRA, CDR2 YSYEKL. This CDR3 has 16 amino acids. Trimming took 4 bases from V and 4 from J; bases not matched to a gene: 9.

This chain's CDR3 is CASSPTWDRGETQYF. CDR3 DNA: TGTGCCAGCAGCCCTACCTGGGACAGGGGAGAGACCCAGTACTTC. The gene calls are TRBV9 and TRBJ2-5, with 10 bases aligning to TRBD1. The germline gives CDR1 SGDLS, CDR2 YYNGEE. After removal of 4 bases from V and 4 bases from J, the junction contained 7 bases not matched to a gene. This CDR3 region has 15 residues.

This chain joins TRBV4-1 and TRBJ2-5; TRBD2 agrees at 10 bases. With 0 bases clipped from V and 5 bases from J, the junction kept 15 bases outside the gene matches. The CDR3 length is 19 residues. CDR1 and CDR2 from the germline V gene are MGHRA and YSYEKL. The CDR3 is CASSQDSTASGRLDETQYF. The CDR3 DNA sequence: TGCGCCAGCAGCCAAGACTCAACGGCTAGCGGGAGATTGGACGAGACCCAGTACTTC.

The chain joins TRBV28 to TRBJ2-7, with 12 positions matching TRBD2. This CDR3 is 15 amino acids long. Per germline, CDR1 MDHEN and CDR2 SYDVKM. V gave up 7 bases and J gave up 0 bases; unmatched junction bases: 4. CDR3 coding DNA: TGTGCCAGCACCTCGACTAGCGGGAGCTCCTACGAGCAGTACTTC. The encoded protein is CASTSTSGSSYEQYF.

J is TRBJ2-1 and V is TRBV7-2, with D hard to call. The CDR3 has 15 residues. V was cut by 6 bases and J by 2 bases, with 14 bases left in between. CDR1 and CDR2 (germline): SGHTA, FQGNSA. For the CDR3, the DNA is TGTGCCAGCAGATACCTTGGCGACACCTACAATGAGCAGTTCTTC. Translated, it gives CASRYLGDTYNEQFF.

The CDR3 DNA follows: TGTGCCAGCAGCACCCGACTAGCGGGAGGATACAATGAGCAGTTCTTC. Translated: CASSTRLAGGYNEQFF. The chain recombines TRBV9 with TRBJ2-1; 13 nucleotides line up with TRBD2. Germline trimming cut 4 bases from V and 4 bases from J; bases unmatched to any gene: 5. The CDR3 spans 16 residues. CDR1 SGDLS and CDR2 YYNGEE come from the germline V gene.

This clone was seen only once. In DNA, the CDR3 is TGTGCCAGCTCCCTCGGGGGGGCGAACACCGGGGAGCTGTTTTTT. Protein: CASSLGGANTGELFF. The J gene is TRBJ2-2, the V gene TRBV5-4; 8 bases are a match to TRBD2. Losses at the gene ends were 7 bases for V and 0 bases for J; bases not matched to a gene: 5. The CDR3 runs to 15 residues. Germline V lookup: CDR1 SGHNT, CDR2 YYREEE (reference sequence).

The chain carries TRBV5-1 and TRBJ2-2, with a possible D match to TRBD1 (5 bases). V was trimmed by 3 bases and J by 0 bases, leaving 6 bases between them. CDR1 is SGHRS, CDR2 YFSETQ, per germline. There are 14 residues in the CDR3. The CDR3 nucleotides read TGCGCCAGCAGCTCGACAGCGAACACCGGGGAGCTGTTTTTT. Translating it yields CASSSTANTGELFF.

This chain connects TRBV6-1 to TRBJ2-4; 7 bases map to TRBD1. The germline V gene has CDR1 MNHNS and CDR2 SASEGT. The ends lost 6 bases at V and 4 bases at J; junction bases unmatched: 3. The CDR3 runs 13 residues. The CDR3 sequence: CASRKQGKNIQYF. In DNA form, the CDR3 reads TGTGCCAGCAGGAAACAGGGGAAAAACATTCAGTACTTC.

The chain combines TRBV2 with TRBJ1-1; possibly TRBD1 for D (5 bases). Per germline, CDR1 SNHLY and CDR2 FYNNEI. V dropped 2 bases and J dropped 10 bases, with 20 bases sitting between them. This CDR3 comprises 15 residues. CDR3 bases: TGTGCCAGCAGTGAATTTATGGCCAGGGAGGTCGGAGCTTTCTTT. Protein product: CASSEFMAREVGAFF.

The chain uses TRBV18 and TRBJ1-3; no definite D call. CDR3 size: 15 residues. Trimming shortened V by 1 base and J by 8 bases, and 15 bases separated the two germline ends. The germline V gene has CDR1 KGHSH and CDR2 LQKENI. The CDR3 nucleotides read TGTGCCAGCTCACCACAAGCAGGTGGAGCGGACACCATATATTTT. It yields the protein CASSPQAGGADTIYF.

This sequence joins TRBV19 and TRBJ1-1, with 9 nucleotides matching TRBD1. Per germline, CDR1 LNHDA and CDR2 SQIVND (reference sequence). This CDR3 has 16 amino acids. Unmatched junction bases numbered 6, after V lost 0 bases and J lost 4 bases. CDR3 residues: CASSIDDRGFITEAFF. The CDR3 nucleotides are TGTGCCAGTAGTATAGATGACAGGGGGTTCATCACTGAAGCTTTCTTT.

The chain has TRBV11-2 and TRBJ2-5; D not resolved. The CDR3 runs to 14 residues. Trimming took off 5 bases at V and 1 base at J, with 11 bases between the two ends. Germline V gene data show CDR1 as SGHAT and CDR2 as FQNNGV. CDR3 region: CASSLGPLQETQYF. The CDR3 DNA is TGTGCCAGCAGCCTGGGCCCCCTCCAAGAGACCCAGTACTTC.

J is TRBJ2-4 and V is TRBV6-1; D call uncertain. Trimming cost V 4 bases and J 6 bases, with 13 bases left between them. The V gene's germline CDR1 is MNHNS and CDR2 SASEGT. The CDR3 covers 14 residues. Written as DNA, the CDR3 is TGTGCCAGCAGTGCGTTGAGTGGGCTAAACATTCAGTACTTC. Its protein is CASSALSGLNIQYF.

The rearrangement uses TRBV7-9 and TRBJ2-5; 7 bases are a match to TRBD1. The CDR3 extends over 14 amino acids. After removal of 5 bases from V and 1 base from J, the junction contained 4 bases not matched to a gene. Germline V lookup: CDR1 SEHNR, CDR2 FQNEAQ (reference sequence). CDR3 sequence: CASSQDRAQETQYF. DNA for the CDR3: TGTGCCAGCAGCCAAGACAGGGCCCAAGAGACCCAGTACTTC.

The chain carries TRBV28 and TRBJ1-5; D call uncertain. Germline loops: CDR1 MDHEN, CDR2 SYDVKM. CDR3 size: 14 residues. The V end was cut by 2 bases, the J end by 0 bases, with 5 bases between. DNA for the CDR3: TGTGCCAGCAGTTTAGCGGCTAGCAATCAGCCCCAGCATTTT. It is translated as CASSLAASNQPQHF. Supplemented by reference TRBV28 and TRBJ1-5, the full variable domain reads DVKVTQSSRYLVKRTGEKVFLECVQDMDHENMFWYRQDPGLGLRLIYFSYDVKMKEKGDIPEGYSVSREKKERFSLILESASTNQTSMYLCASSLAASNQPQHFGDGTRLSIL.

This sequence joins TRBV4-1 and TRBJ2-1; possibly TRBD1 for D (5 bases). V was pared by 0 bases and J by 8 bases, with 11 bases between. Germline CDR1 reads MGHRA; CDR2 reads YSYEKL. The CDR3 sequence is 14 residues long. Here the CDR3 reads CASSQEGAGDEQFF. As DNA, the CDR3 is TGCGCCAGCAGCCAAGAAGGGGCTGGGGATGAGCAGTTCTTC.

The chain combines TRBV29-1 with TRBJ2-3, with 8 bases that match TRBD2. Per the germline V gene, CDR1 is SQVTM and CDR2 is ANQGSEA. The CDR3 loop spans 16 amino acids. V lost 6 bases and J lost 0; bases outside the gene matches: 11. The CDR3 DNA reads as TGCAGCGTCTTGCTCCGACTAGCGAAAAGCACAGATACGCAGTATTTT. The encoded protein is CSVLLRLAKSTDTQYF.